This T cell receptor beta chain was identified in a study of CD8 T cells in ankylosing spondylitis. This clonotype was seen many times. Its antigen is unknown. Quantitative 5'-RACE with molecular barcodes was used to make the TCR beta libraries. TCRdb reprocessed the 5' RACE reads with MiXCR, giving one entry per CDR3 protein. Of some 220,000 distinct CDR3 sequences listed, roughly 8.2% were seen once; the top ten hold about 5%. Whole-study results and caveats: Ankylosing spondylitis blood seemed to carry a telltale TCR beta motif made of seven or eight highly homologous variants. CD8+ by phenotype, disease-linked clones were relatively rare in peripheral blood. Reports of some motif variants in reactive arthritis synovial fluid and blood predate this one.

Germline V lookup: CDR1 SGHTA, CDR2 FQGTGA. This CDR3 is built from 15 residues. Trimming stripped 2 bases from V and 9 bases from J, with 17 bases between. The sequencing sample was made of blood, either unsorted or a sorted T cell fraction (not recorded which). This clonotype originated in a female donor with ankylosing spondylitis or in good health (not recorded which). The chain is built from TRBV7-3 and TRBJ2-1; no definite D call. The CDR3 DNA reads TGTGCCAGCAGCTTAGAGGCGGCAGTTCCTAGTGAGCAGTTCTTC. This encodes CASSLEAAVPSEQFF. The full variable domain, rest sourced from reference TRBV7-3 and TRBJ2-1, is GAGVSQTPSNKVTEKGKYVELRCDPISGHTALYWYRQSLGQGPEFLIYFQGTGAADDSGLPNDRFFAVRPEGSVSTLKIQRTERGDSAVYLCASSLEAAVPSEQFFGPGTRLTVL.